Sequencing of this T cell receptor (beta chain) was carried out in a study of blood T cell repertoires in COVID-19. Across the study: Samples came from the United States, Italy and Spain, spanning acute and convalescent COVID-19.

CDR3 length equals 16 residues. Losses at the gene ends were 0 bases for V and 7 bases for J; bases not matched to a gene: 10. Germline V gene sequence: CDR1 SGHRS, CDR2 YFSETQ. The repertoire was sequenced with immunoSEQ multiplex PCR; TCRdb's copy has only in-frame clones and lacks some. Found here are 35,000 to 50,000 clones, about 88% of them singletons; the top ten hold 2.4%. Sequenced: peripheral blood. This clonotype originated in a human donor in a cohort sampled during active COVID-19. The chain combines TRBV5-1 with TRBJ2-5; TRBD2 agrees at 9 bases. In DNA, the CDR3 is TGCGCCAGCAGCTTGGAAAATTATAGCGGGGGCGCGACCCAGTACTTC. It yields the protein CASSLENYSGGATQYF. Full variable domain (remainder filled in from reference TRBV5-1 and TRBJ2-5): KAGVTQTPRYLIKTRGQQVTLSCSPISGHRSVSWYQQTPGQGLQFLFEYFSETQRNKGNFPGRFSGRQFSNSRSEMNVSTLELGDSALYLCASSLENYSGGATQYFGPGTRLLVL.